This entry concerns a single T cell receptor beta chain. Germline V gives CDR1 SGHNT, CDR2 YYREEE (reference sequence). The CDR3 totals 13 residues. After removal of 7 bases from V and 6 bases from J, the junction contained 9 bases not matched to a gene. Data came from immunoSEQ multiplex PCR; TCRdb stores just in-frame clones and leaves some out. The table lists 94,000 or so clones, about 88% of them singletons. This specimen comes from a study of control samples from healthy donors and cancer patients. Sample: PBMCs. The TCR was taken from a man aged 65 to 79 with lung cancer. The V and J genes are TRBV5-4 and TRBJ1-1, with 7 nucleotides matching TRBD1. The CDR3 spells CASSGGGLAEAFF. The CDR3 region has the DNA TGTGCCAGCTCCGGAGGGGGCCTAGCTGAAGCTTTCTTT.